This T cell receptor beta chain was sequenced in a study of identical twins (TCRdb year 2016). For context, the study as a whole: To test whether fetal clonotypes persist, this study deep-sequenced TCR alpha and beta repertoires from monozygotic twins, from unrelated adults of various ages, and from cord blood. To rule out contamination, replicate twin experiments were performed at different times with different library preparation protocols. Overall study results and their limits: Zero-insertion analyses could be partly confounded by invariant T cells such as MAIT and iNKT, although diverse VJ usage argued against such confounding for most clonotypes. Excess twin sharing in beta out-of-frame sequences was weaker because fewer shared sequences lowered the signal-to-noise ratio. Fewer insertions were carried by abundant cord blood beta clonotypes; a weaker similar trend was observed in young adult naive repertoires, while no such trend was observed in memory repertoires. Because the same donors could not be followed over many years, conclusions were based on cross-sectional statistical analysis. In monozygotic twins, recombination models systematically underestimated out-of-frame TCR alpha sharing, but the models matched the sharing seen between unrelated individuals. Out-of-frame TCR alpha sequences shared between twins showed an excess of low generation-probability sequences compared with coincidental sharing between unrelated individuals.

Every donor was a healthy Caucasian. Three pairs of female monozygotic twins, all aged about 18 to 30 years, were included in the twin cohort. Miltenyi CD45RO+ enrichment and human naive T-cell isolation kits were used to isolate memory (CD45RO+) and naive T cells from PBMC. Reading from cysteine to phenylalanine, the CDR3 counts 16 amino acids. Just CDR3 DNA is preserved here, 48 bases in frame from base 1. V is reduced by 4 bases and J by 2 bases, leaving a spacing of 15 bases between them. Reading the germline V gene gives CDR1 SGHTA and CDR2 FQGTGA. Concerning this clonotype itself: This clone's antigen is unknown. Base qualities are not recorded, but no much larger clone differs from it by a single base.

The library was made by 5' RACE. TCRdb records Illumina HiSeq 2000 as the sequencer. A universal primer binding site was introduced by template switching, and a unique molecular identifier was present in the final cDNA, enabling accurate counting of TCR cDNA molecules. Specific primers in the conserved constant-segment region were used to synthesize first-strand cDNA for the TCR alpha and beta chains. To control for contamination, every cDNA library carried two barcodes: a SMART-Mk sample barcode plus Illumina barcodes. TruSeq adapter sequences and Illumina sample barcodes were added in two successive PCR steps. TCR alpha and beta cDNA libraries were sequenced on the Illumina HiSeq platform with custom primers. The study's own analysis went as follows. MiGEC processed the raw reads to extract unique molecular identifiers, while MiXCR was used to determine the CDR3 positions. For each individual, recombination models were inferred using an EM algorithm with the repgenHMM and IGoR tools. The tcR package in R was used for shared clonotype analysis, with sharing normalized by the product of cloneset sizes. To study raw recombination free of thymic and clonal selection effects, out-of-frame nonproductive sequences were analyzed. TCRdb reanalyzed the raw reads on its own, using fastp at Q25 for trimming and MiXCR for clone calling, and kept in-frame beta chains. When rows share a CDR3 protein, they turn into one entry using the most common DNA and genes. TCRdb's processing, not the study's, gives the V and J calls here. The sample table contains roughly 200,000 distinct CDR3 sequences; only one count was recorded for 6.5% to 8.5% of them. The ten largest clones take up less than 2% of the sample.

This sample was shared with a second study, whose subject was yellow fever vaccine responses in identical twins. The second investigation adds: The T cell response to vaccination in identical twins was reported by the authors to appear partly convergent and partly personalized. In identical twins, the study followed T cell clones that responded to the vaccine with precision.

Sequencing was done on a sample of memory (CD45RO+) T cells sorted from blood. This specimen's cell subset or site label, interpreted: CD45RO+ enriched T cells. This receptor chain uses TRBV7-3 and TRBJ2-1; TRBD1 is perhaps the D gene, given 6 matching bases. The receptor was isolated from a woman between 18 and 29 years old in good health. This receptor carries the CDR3 CASSSRTVPTYNEQFF. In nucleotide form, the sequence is TGTGCCAGCAGCTCCAGGACAGTGCCTACCTACAATGAGCAGTTCTTC.